Shown below are 30 T cell receptor beta chains from a single sample sequenced in a study of regulatory T cells in long-lasting Graves disease. TCR beta libraries were built with iRepertoire HTBI primers and Arm-PCR of CDR3 regions. Using its own MiXCR run on the multiplex PCR reads, TCRdb lists one record per CDR3 protein. The table lists some 220,000 distinct CDR3 sequences, less than 20% of them singletons. The sample's time point: newly diagnosed GD, antithyroid drugs for less than 3 months. Isolated PBMC RNA provided the starting material for the TCR library. The same data also contributed to another study, on T cells in Graves' hyperthyroidism and ophthalmopathy.

The material sequenced was peripheral blood mononuclear cells (PBMCs), taken at new diagnosis, from a patient treated with antithyroid drugs. These receptors were taken from a woman in her twenties or thirties with Graves disease.

The chain joins TRBV20-1 to TRBJ1-2, with D possibly being TRBD1 (6 bases). Germline CDR1 DFQATT, CDR2 SNEGSKA (reference sequence). The V and J ends lost 1 base and 4 bases respectively, with 16 bases between them. The CDR3 totals 15 residues. In DNA, the CDR3 is TGCAGTGCTAGAGTGGGAGGGGGAAATAGCTATGGCTACACCTTC. This codes for CSARVGGGNSYGYTF.

This clonotype showed up many times. V is TRBV2 and J is TRBJ2-2; TRBD2 agrees at 8 bases. This CDR3 has 15 residues. Trimming took 5 bases from V and 7 from J; bases not matched to a gene: 9. Germline lookup yields CDR1 SNHLY and CDR2 FYNNEI. CDR3 sequence (DNA): TGTGCCAGCAGTTTAACGGGGGGGCAAGGCGGGGAGCTGTTTTTT. Translation gives CASSLTGGQGGELFF. Using reference TRBV2 and TRBJ2-2 for the parts outside the CDR3, the full variable domain is EPEVTQTPSHQVTQMGQEVILRCVPISNHLYFYWYRQILGQKVEFLVSFYNNEISEKSEIFDDQFSVERPDGSNFTLKIRSTKLEDSAMYFCASSLTGGQGGELFFGEGSRLTVL.

The chain joins TRBV20-1 to TRBJ2-7, with 10 bases aligning to TRBD2. Unmatched junction bases numbered 6, after V lost 5 bases and J lost 2 bases. The CDR3 runs 14 residues. CDR1 and CDR2 (germline): DFQATT, SNEGSKA (reference sequence). CDR3 amino acids: CSAVGLAEAYEQYF. CDR3 nucleotides: TGCAGTGCTGTCGGACTAGCGGAGGCCTACGAGCAGTACTTC.

The table lists this clonotype with many counts. The rearrangement joins TRBV2 to TRBJ1-2, with 8 bases lining up with TRBD1. Germline V gene lookup returns CDR1 SNHLY and CDR2 FYNNEI. V gave up 7 bases and J gave up 8 bases; unmatched junction bases: 12. The CDR3 is made up of 14 amino acids. CDR3 coding DNA: TGTGCCAGCATCCGGACAGGGAGTGGGAGAGGCTACACCTTC. As protein: CASIRTGSGRGYTF.

This clonotype was counted ten times or more. The rearrangement joins TRBV6-1 to TRBJ1-2; 8 bases are shared with TRBD1. After removal of 2 bases from V and 5 bases from J, the junction contained 4 bases not matched to a gene. Germline V gene sequence: CDR1 MNHNS, CDR2 SASEGT. The CDR3 totals 14 residues. CDR3 region: CASSEPGGGYGYTF. The CDR3 DNA is TGTGCCAGCAGTGAACCAGGGGGCGGTTATGGCTACACCTTC.

This clonotype was seen many times. This chain joins TRBV9 and TRBJ2-7, with TRBD1 as a possible D gene (6 bases). The germline CDR1 and CDR2 sequences are SGDLS and YYNGEE. The CDR3 covers 15 residues. The germline V and J ends were trimmed by 4 bases and 0 bases, with 14 bases remaining between them. CDR3 in DNA: TGTGCCAGCAGCCCGGGACCAGGGGTCTCCTACGAGCAGTACTTC. Its protein product is CASSPGPGVSYEQYF.

This clonotype was recorded once. The chain employs TRBV27 and TRBJ1-2, with 8 bases that match TRBD1. Trimming cost V 4 bases and J 8 bases; bases outside gene matches: 12. Germline-derived CDR1 and CDR2 are MNHEY and SMNVEV (reference sequence). There are 15 residues in the CDR3. The CDR3 bases are TGTGCCAGCAGTTACTCGAGGCAGGGGGCTGAAGGCTACACCTTC. Protein product: CASSYSRQGAEGYTF.

This clonotype appeared many times. V usage is TRBV27 and J usage is TRBJ2-5, with 7 bases identical to TRBD2. Trimming took 6 bases from V and 0 from J; bases not matched to a gene: 13. In germline, CDR1 is MNHEY, CDR2 SMNVEV (reference sequence). There are 17 residues in the CDR3. CDR3 amino acids: CASRQMASGSYQETQYF. The CDR3 DNA is TGTGCCAGCAGGCAAATGGCTAGCGGATCATACCAAGAGACCCAGTACTTC.

This clonotype occurred many times. This chain links TRBV3-1 with TRBJ2-3, with TRBD2 matching 8 bases. The better agreement between TRBJ2-7 and the DNA end casts doubt on the J call. Germline V gives CDR1 LGHDT, CDR2 YNNKEL (reference sequence). The CDR3 runs 17 residues. The CDR3 sequence is CASSQVILAGRPGEQYF. In DNA form, the CDR3 reads TGTGCCAGCAGCCAAGTGATCCTAGCGGGCCGTCCTGGCGAGCAGTACTTC.

This clonotype was counted ten times or more. V and J are TRBV5-1 and TRBJ2-5; 9 nucleotides match TRBD1. CDR1 and CDR2 (germline): SGHRS, YFSETQ. The J segment lost 0 bases and the V segment lost 3 bases, leaving 6 bases of the junction unmatched. The CDR3 is made up of 16 amino acids. The CDR3 protein is CASSSRQGGYQETQYF. CDR3 in DNA: TGCGCCAGCAGCTCCCGACAGGGGGGGTACCAAGAGACCCAGTACTTC.

This clonotype has ten or more counts. The chain carries TRBV5-6 and TRBJ1-2, with TRBD1 as a possible D gene (5 bases). The V end lost 2 bases, the J end lost 4 bases, and 9 bases lay between the germline ends. From germline, CDR1 is SGHDT and CDR2 YYEEEE. The CDR3 runs to 13 residues. CDR3 coding DNA: TGTGCCAGCAGCTTCTCACAGGCCTATGGCTACACCTTC. Encoded protein: CASSFSQAYGYTF.

This clonotype was seen at least ten times. The CDR3 spells CASSFADHLGGYTF. The CDR3 coding sequence is TGTGCCAGCAGCTTCGCGGACCACTTAGGGGGCTACACCTTC. The V and J genes are TRBV7-9 and TRBJ1-2; D call uncertain. Trimming removed 3 bases from V and 8 bases from J, with 16 bases in between. Germline-derived CDR1 and CDR2 are SEHNR and FQNEAQ (reference sequence). The CDR3 contains 14 residues.

This clonotype has at least ten counts. The chain links TRBV2 to TRBJ2-2; possible D gene TRBD2, 5 bases. The CDR3 spans 16 residues. CDR1 and CDR2 (germline): SNHLY, FYNNEI. V lost 1 base, J lost 2 bases, and 11 bases lay in between. DNA of the CDR3: TGTGCCAGCAGTGAAGTTCCTAGCACAAACACCGGGGAGCTGTTTTTT. Encoded protein: CASSEVPSTNTGELFF.

This clonotype was picked up many times. The V and J genes are TRBV20-1 and TRBJ2-1; D is possibly TRBD2 (7 bases). CDR3 length: 16 amino acids. V dropped 3 bases and J dropped 3 bases, with 18 bases sitting between them. The germline gives CDR1 DFQATT, CDR2 SNEGSKA (reference sequence). The CDR3 nucleotides read TGCAGTGCTAGCCGAACAGGGTCGGGAGGCTACAATGAGCAGTTCTTC. Translated: CSASRTGSGGYNEQFF.

This clonotype appeared many times. This chain links TRBV20-1 with TRBJ1-1; 7 positions match TRBD1. After removal of 3 bases from V and 6 bases from J, the junction contained 7 bases not matched to a gene. The CDR3 totals 13 residues. Germline CDR1 is DFQATT and CDR2 is SNEGSKA (reference sequence). The CDR3 sequence is CSARRRGRSEAFF. CDR3 nucleotide sequence: TGCAGTGCTAGGAGGAGGGGGCGGTCTGAAGCTTTCTTT.

This clonotype was seen at least ten times. The gene calls are TRBV7-9 and TRBJ1-4; 7 nucleotides line up with TRBD1. The CDR3 has 17 amino acids. The V gene end was trimmed by 2 bases and the J gene end by 0 bases; junction bases not matched to a gene: 6. Germline CDR1 and CDR2: SEHNR and FQNEAQ (reference sequence). The CDR3 here is CASSLRGDSATNEKLFF. In nucleotides, the CDR3 is TGTGCCAGCAGCTTAAGGGGGGACAGCGCAACTAATGAAAAACTGTTTTTT.

J is TRBJ2-6 and V is TRBV12-3 or TRBV12-4; D is ambiguous. The length of the CDR3 is 17 residues. V was pared by 3 bases and J by 0 bases, with 12 bases between. The chain's CDR3 is CASSLYRAASGANVLTF. DNA of the CDR3: TGTGCCAGCAGTTTGTACCGAGCCGCCTCTGGGGCCAACGTCCTGACTTTC.

This clonotype was counted at least ten times. The chain recombines TRBV6-2 or TRBV6-3 with TRBJ1-1; 8 bases are a match to TRBD1. The CDR3 is 15 residues long. Germline assignment: CDR1 MNHEY and CDR2 SVGEGT. Trimming took 2 bases from V and 5 from J; bases not matched to a gene: 7. The CDR3 reads CASSYPTGVRTEAFF. DNA of the CDR3: TGTGCCAGCAGTTACCCGACAGGGGTGAGGACTGAAGCTTTCTTT.

The chain has TRBV3-1 and TRBJ2-1, with D tentatively TRBD2 (6 bases). The CDR3 runs 15 residues. CDR1 and CDR2 from the germline V gene are LGHDT and YNNKEL (reference sequence). The V end lost 5 bases, the J end lost 7 bases, and 18 bases lay between the germline ends. CDR3 DNA sequence: TGTGCCAGCAGCGCCCTGATAGCGGTCCAGAATGAGCAGTTCTTC. It yields the protein CASSALIAVQNEQFF.

In its sample, this clonotype was seen a few times. The chain employs TRBV3-1 and TRBJ2-3, with D possibly matching TRBD1 (6 bases). This CDR3 spans 15 amino acids. The V gene lost 3 bases and the J gene lost 6 bases, with 16 bases spanning the gap. Germline V gene lookup returns CDR1 LGHDT and CDR2 YNNKEL (reference sequence). The CDR3 nucleotides read TGTGCCAGCAGCCATAACAGGGAATGGGGGGATACGCAGTATTTT. It codes for CASSHNREWGDTQYF.

Many counts were recorded for this clonotype. The gene calls are TRBV6-5 and TRBJ2-7; 11 bases line up with TRBD1. The CDR3 is 16 residues long. The V gene's germline CDR1 is MNHEY and CDR2 SVGAGI. With 1 base clipped from V and 3 bases from J, the junction kept 5 bases outside the gene matches. Written as DNA, the CDR3 is TGTGCCAGCAGTTACTTCGACGGGACAGGGGGCTACGAGCAGTACTTC. Its translation is CASSYFDGTGGYEQYF.

With respect to this clonotype: A much more abundant neighbour one base away suggests this may be a read error. This chain connects TRBV27 to TRBJ2-7; no clear D gene. The V gene's germline CDR1 is MNHEY and CDR2 SMNVEV (reference sequence). The CDR3 sequence is 16 residues long. The CDR3 bases are TGTGCCAGCAGTTTAGACGGCCCGGGCGGCTCCTACGGGCAGTACTTC. The encoded protein is CASSLDGPGGSYGQYF.

This clonotype was found many times. This chain joins TRBV18 and TRBJ2-1; TRBD2 matches 14 bases. CDR1 is KGHSH and CDR2 is LQKENI in the germline V gene. The CDR3 is 16 residues long. V shed 3 bases and J 9 bases; nucleotides not matched to a gene: 7. The CDR3 DNA reads TGTGCCAGCTCACCCGGACTAGCGGGAGGAATAGGTGAGCAGTTCTTC. Translation: CASSPGLAGGIGEQFF.

This clonotype occurred many times. The gene calls are TRBV6-1 and TRBJ2-1, with D perhaps TRBD2 (6 bases). Germline V lookup: CDR1 MNHNS, CDR2 SASEGT. CDR3 length equals 15 residues. The ends were cut back, 10 bases at V and 7 bases at J, with 23 bases in the middle. Written as DNA, the CDR3 is TGTGCCACTACCGAACCGGGACTCCACGAGAATGAGCAGTTCTTC. This translates into CATTEPGLHENEQFF.

This clonotype was recorded many times. V gene TRBV11-2 combines with J gene TRBJ1-1; D is unclear. In germline, CDR1 is SGHAT, CDR2 FQNNGV. The V gene lost 1 base and the J gene lost 6 bases, with 9 bases spanning the gap. This CDR3 comprises 13 residues. CDR3 sequence: CASSLGDTAEAFF. In nucleotides, the CDR3 is TGTGCCAGCAGCTTAGGGGATACGGCTGAAGCTTTCTTT.

Notes on this clonotype: A much more abundant neighbour one base away suggests this may be a read error. V and J are TRBV4-1 and TRBJ2-2; D gene uncertain. The CDR3 loop spans 15 amino acids. Trimming removed 1 base from V and 2 bases from J, with 8 bases in between. Germline CDR1 MGHRA, CDR2 YSYEKL. The CDR3 DNA reads as TGCGCCAGCAGCCAAGCAGACGGAAACACCGGGGAGCTGTTTTTT. Its protein is CASSQADGNTGELFF.

This clonotype has a count of ten or more. One junction end does not reproduce the germline sequence, and a read error may be involved. The V call is TRBV13, the J call TRBJ2-7; D may be TRBD2 (5 bases). CDR1 and CDR2 from the germline V gene are PRHDT and FYEKMQ (reference sequence). The CDR3 is 14 residues long. CDR3 DNA sequence: TGTGCCAGCAGCCCTCTCGGGATCTCTTACGAACAGTACTTC. Protein sequence: CASSPLGISYEQYF.

There are many counts of this clonotype. V is TRBV5-6 and J is TRBJ2-1, with D tentatively TRBD2 (7 bases). There are 12 residues in the CDR3. In germline, CDR1 is SGHDT, CDR2 YYEEEE. V lost 5 bases and J 6 bases, leaving 9 bases between the germline ends. The CDR3 region has the DNA TGTGCCAGCAGGCGGGGGCTCAATGAGCAGTTCTTC. Translated: CASRRGLNEQFF.

This clonotype was detected many times. This chain links TRBV7-8 with TRBJ2-1, with TRBD2 matching 7 bases. CDR3 length: 17 amino acids. Germline V lookup: CDR1 SGHVS, CDR2 FQNEAQ. V lost 1 base, J lost 2 bases, and 8 bases stayed unmatched. The CDR3 DNA follows: TGTGCCAGCAGCTTAGGAGCGGGACCCGAGGCCTACAATGAGCAGTTCTTC. Encoded protein: CASSLGAGPEAYNEQFF.

This clonotype came up many times. The chain combines TRBV6-1 with TRBJ1-3, with D uncertain. The germline V gene has CDR1 MNHNS and CDR2 SASEGT. The CDR3 runs 12 residues. V lost 8 bases and J lost 3, with 8 bases in between. The CDR3 reads CASSPGGNTIYF. CDR3 in DNA: TGTGCCAGCTCGCCGGGTGGAAACACCATATATTTT.